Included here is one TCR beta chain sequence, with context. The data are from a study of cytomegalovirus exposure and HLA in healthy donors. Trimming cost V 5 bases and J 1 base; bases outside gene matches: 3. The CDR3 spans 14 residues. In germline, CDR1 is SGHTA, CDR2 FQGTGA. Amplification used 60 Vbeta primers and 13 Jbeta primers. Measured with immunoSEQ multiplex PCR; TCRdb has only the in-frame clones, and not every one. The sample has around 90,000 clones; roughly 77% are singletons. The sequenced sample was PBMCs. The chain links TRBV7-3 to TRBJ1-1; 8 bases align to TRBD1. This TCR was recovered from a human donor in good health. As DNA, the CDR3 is TGTGCCAGCAGCCAACAGGGGGGGAACACTGAAGCTTTCTTT. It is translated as CASSQQGGNTEAFF.